This T cell receptor (beta chain) was sequenced for a study of T cell changes during pregnancy in multiple sclerosis. This CDR3 has 14 residues. Trimming took 2 bases from V and 7 from J, leaving 15 bases between them. Germline V lookup: CDR1 SEHNR, CDR2 FQNEAQ (reference sequence). Data came from immunoSEQ multiplex PCR; TCRdb stores just in-frame clones and leaves some out. The top ten hold just over 3% of the sample, which has 50,000 to 65,000 clones, 90% seen once. The chain combines TRBV7-9 with TRBJ2-7, with D perhaps TRBD1 (5 bases). This material consisted of CD8+ T cells from peripheral blood mononuclear cells, taken before pregnancy. The TCR originated in a female donor with multiple sclerosis, enrolled in a pregnancy study. The CDR3 nucleotides are TGTGCCAGCAGCTTACAGGGATTGCGTGGTGAGCAGTACTTC. It is translated as CASSLQGLRGEQYF.